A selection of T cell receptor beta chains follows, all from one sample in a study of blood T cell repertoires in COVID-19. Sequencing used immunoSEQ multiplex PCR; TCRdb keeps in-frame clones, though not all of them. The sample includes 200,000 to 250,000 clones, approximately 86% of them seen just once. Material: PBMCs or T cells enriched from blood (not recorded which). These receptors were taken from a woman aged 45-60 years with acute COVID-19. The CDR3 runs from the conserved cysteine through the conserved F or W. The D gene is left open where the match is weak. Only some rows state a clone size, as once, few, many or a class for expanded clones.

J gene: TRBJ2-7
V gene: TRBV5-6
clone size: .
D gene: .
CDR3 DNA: TGTGCCAGCAGCCTGATCAGGTCCGGGGAGGCCTACGAGCAGTACTTC
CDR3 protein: CASSLIRSGEAYEQYF

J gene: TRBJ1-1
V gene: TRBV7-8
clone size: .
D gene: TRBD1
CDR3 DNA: TGTGCCAGCAGCAGACGGACAGGGCCCTTGAACACTGAAGCTTTCTTT
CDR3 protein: CASSRRTGPLNTEAFF

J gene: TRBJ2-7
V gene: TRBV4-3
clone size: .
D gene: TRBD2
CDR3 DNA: TGCGCCAGCAGCCAAGATCCCCTAGCGGGAGGTCACGAGCAGTACTTC
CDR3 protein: CASSQDPLAGGHEQYF

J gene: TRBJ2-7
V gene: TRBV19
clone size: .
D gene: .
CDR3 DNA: TGTGCCAGTAGTTTGGGACACCTCTACGAGCAGTACTTC
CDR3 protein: CASSLGHLYEQYF

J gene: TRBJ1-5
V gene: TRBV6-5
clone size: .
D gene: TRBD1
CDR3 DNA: TGTGCCAGCAGCTTGGACAGGGGGAGCAATCAGCCCCAGCATTTT
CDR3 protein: CASSLDRGSNQPQHF

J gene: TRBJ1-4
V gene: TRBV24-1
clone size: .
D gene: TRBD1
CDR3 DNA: TGTGCCACCAGTGACACCCGGACAGGGAGGACTAATGAAAAACTGTTTTTT
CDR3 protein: CATSDTRTGRTNEKLFF

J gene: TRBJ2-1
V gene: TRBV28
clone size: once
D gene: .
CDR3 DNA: TGTGCCAGCAGTTTCCGGAGGTTTGAGCAGTTCTTC
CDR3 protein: CASSFRRFEQFF

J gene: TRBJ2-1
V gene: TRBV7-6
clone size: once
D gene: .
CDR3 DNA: TGTGCCAGCAGCTTAGACCTCACAGGGAACAATGAGCAGTTCTTC
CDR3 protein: CASSLDLTGNNEQFF

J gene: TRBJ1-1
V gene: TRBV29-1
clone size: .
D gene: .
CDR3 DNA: TGCTCATATGGAGGCAGCCTGAACACTGAAGCTTTCTTT
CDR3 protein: CSYGGSLNTEAFF

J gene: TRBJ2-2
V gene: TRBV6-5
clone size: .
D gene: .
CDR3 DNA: TGTGCCAGCACCCTTCGCCGGGGGAGCACCGGGGAGCTGTTTTTT
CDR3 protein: CASTLRRGSTGELFF

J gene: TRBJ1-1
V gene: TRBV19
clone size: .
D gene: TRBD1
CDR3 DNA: TGTGCCAGTAGCACCACCCCCAAGGGGGCTCAGTCGGCTTTCTTT
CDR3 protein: CASSTTPKGAQSAFF

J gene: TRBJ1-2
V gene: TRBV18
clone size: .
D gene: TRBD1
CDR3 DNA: TGTGCCAGCTCACCAGACAGGGTCTATGGCTACACCTTC
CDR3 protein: CASSPDRVYGYTF

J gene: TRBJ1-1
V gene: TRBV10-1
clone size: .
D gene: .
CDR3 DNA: TGCGCCAGCAGTGAGATAGGGGTCGGGAACACTGAAGCTTTCTTT
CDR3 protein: CASSEIGVGNTEAFF

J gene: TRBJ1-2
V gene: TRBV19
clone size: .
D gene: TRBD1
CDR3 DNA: TGTGCCAGTAGTATGGGACAGGGGGTTGGCTGGTATGGCTACACCTTC
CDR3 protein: CASSMGQGVGWYGYTF

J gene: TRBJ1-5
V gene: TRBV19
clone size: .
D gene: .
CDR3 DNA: TGTGCCAGTAGCCGCGGCGGTGGGGGGAGCAATCAGCCCCAGCATTTT
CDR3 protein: CASSRGGGGSNQPQHF

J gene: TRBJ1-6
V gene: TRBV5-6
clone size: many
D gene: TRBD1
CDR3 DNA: TGTGCCAGCAGCTTGCAGTCCACCGGGACAGGTACTTCACCCCTCCACTTT
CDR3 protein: CASSLQSTGTGTSPLHF

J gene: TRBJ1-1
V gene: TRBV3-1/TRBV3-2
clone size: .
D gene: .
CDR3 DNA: TGTGCCAGCAGCCAAGAAAAGATTAATGGAAACAGCCCCAACACTGAAGCTTTCTTT
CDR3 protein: CASSQEKINGNSPNTEAFF

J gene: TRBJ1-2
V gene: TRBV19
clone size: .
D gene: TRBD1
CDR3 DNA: TGTGCCAGTAGTCTTTGGACAGGGGGCGACTATGGCTACACCTTC
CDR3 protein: CASSLWTGGDYGYTF

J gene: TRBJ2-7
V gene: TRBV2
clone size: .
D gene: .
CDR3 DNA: TGTGCCAGCAGTGAGTCTGTGTCTACGACCGCCGGGGAGCAGTACTTC
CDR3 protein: CASSESVSTTAGEQYF

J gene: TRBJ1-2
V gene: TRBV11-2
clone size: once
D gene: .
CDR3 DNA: TGTGCCAGCAGCTTAGGGGGCGGCTACACCTTC
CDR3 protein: CASSLGGGYTF

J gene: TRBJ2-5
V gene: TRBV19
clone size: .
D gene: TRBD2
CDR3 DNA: TGTGCCAGTAGTCCGCTAGCGGTCCAAGAGACCCAGTACTTC
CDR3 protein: CASSPLAVQETQYF

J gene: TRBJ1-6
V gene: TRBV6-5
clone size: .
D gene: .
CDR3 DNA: TGTGCCAGCAGTTACACCGGGACACCTCATAATTCACCCCTCCACTTT
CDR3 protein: CASSYTGTPHNSPLHF

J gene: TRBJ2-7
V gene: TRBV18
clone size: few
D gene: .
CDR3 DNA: TGTGCCAGCTCACCTTACAGGCCCCCTTCCTACGAGCAGTACTTC
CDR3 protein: CASSPYRPPSYEQYF

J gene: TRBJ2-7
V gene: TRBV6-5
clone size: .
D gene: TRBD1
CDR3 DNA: TGTGCCAGCAGTTACTCGGGGACAGGGGGGTTCGAGCAGTACTTC
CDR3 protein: CASSYSGTGGFEQYF

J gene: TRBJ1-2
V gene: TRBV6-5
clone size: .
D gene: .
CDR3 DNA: TGTGCCAGCAGTTACTCTTTGGAAAGAAGGGGCAGGGGCTACACCTTC
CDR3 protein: CASSYSLERRGRGYTF

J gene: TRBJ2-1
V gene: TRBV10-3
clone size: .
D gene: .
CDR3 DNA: TGTGCCATCAGTGATTCGACTAGCTCCTACAATGAGCAGTTCTTC
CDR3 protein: CAISDSTSSYNEQFF

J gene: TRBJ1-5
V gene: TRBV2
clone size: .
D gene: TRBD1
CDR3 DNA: TGTGCCAGCAGTGGTCCAGGGGGCGATCAGCCCCAGCATTTT
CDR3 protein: CASSGPGGDQPQHF

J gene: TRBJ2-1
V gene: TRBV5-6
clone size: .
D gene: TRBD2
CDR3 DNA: TGTGCCAGCAGCGTTCTAGCGGGCCGGGTCAATGAGCAGTTCTTC
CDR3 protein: CASSVLAGRVNEQFF

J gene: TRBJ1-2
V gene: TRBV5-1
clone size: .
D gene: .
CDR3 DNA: TGCGCCAGCAGCTTCGAATCGAGTTATGGCTACACCTTC
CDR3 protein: CASSFESSYGYTF

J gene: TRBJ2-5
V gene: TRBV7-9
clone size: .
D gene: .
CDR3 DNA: TGTGCCAGCAGTCGACTGGGGCAGGGGTCCCAGTACTTC
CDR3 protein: CASSRLGQGSQYF